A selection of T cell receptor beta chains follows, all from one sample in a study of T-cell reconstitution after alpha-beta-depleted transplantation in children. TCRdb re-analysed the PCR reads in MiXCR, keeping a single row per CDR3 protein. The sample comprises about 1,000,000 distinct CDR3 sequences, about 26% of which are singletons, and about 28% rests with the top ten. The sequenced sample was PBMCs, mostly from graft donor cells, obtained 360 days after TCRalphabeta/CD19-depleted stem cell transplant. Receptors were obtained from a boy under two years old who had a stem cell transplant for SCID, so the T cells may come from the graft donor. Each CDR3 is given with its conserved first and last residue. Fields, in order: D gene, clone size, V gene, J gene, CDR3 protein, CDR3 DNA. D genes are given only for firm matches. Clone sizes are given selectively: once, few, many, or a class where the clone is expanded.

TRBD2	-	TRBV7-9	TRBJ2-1	CASRLSGGPNNEQFF	TGTGCCAGCAGACTTAGCGGGGGGCCGAACAATGAGCAGTTCTTC
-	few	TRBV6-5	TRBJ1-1	CASSRINTEAFF	TGTGCCAGCAGCCGGATTAACACTGAAGCTTTCTTT
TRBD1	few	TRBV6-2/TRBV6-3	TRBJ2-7	CASGQGNEQYF	TGTGCCAGCGGACAGGGGAACGAGCAGTACTTC
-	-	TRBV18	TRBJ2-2	CASSPLSTYANTGELFF	TGTGCCAGCTCACCATTATCGACGTATGCGAACACCGGGGAGCTGTTTTTT
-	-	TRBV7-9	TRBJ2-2	CASGQGYTNTGELFF	TGTGCCAGCGGGCAGGGATATACGAACACCGGGGAGCTGTTTTTT
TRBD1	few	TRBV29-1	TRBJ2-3	CSVENRGTSTDTQYF	TGCAGCGTGGAGAACAGGGGGACTAGCACAGATACGCAGTATTTT
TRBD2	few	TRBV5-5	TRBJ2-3	CASSWARLAGAGTDTQYF	TGTGCCAGCAGCTGGGCCCGACTAGCGGGGGCCGGCACAGATACGCAGTATTTT
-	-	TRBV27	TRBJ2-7	CASSSALSSYEQYF	TGTGCCAGCAGTTCCGCGTTAAGCTCCTACGAGCAGTACTTC
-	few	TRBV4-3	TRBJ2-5	CASSPTRGRETQYF	TGCGCCAGCAGCCCCACTAGGGGGAGGGAGACCCAGTACTTC
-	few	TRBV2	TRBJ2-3	CASSEGAPYTDTQYF	TGTGCCAGCAGTGAAGGGGCCCCTTACACAGATACGCAGTATTTT
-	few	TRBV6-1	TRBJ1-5	CASSVESNQPQHF	TGTGCCAGCAGTGTAGAGAGCAATCAGCCCCAGCATTTT